Presented here are 17 T cell receptor beta chains from one specimen sequenced in a study of T and B cells in COVID-19 patients. BIOMED2 TRB-A/B primer pools were used in multiplex TRB PCR. TCRdb re-called the multiplex PCR reads with MiXCR, one entry per CDR3 protein. This sample has approximately 4,600 distinct CDR3 sequences, with roughly 28% found just once. From blood, roughly 220-550 ng of genomic DNA served as TRB template. Material for sequencing was blood. The receptors stem from a human donor with active COVID-19.

This clonotype was counted only a few times. The CDR3: CASSPSIGDTEAFF. The CDR3 DNA sequence: TGTGCCAGCTCACCGTCGATTGGCGACACTGAAGCTTTCTTT. V usage is TRBV18 and J usage is TRBJ1-1; D call uncertain. CDR1 and CDR2 (germline): KGHSH, LQKENI. Trimming took 3 bases from V and 3 from J, leaving 11 bases between them. The CDR3 has 14 residues.

This clonotype is medium-sized in the sample. The J gene is TRBJ2-7, the V gene TRBV12-3 or TRBV12-4; 14 bases are shared with TRBD2. After removal of 6 bases from V and 6 bases from J, the junction contained 13 bases not matched to a gene. CDR3 length equals 17 residues. The CDR3 loop reads CASRPPGLAGVLGEQYF. CDR3 DNA: TGTGCCAGCAGACCACCGGGACTAGCGGGAGTTCTGGGCGAGCAGTACTTC.

The chain links TRBV7-2 to TRBJ1-5; 9 bases map to TRBD1. V lost 5 bases to trimming and J lost 6 bases; unmatched junction nucleotides: 11. From germline, CDR1 is SGHTA and CDR2 FQGNSA. The CDR3 is made up of 16 amino acids. In nucleotides, the CDR3 is TGTGCCAGCAGCCCCGGGGACAGGGTAACAGGTCAGCCCCAGCATTTT. It specifies CASSPGDRVTGQPQHF.

By share of the sample, this clonotype is large (0.1 to 1%). V usage is TRBV29-1 and J usage is TRBJ2-7; TRBD2 aligns across 11 bases. CDR1 and CDR2 from the germline V gene are SQVTM and ANQGSEA. V gave up 6 bases and J gave up 7 bases; unmatched junction bases: 14. The length of the CDR3 is 15 residues. Written as DNA, the CDR3 is TGCAGCGTCCCAACCGTAGCGGGAGGGCCCGGGGAGCAGTACTTC. Its translation is CSVPTVAGGPGEQYF.

This clonotype was counted a single time. This rearrangement joins TRBV6-1 to TRBJ2-7; no reliable D call. The CDR3 is 14 residues long. Per the germline V gene, CDR1 is MNHNS and CDR2 is SASEGT. V was shortened by 5 bases and J by 2 bases, with 13 bases between the two germline ends. The CDR3 loop reads CASSLTAGTYEQYF. Written as DNA, the CDR3 is TGTGCCAGCAGTTTAACGGCCGGTACCTACGAGCAGTACTTC.

This chain uses TRBV4-3 with TRBJ1-3, with D perhaps TRBD1 (5 bases). V lost 4 bases and J lost 0, with 28 bases in between. CDR1 and CDR2 from the germline V gene are LGHNA and YSLEER. The CDR3 is 21 residues long. CDR3 in DNA: TGCGCCAGCAGCCCAGCTAGAACGGGCATAGGGACTCCATACTCTGGAAACACCATATATTTT. The encoded protein is CASSPARTGIGTPYSGNTIYF.

This clonotype is termed medium-sized. J is TRBJ1-5 and V is TRBV15; D remains unclear. Germline V lookup: CDR1 LNHNV, CDR2 YYDKDF (reference sequence). The CDR3 is made up of 12 amino acids. V was shortened by 1 base and J by 5 bases, with 3 bases between the two germline ends. The chain's CDR3 is CATSRGDQPQHF. The CDR3 DNA follows: TGTGCCACCAGCAGAGGTGATCAGCCCCAGCATTTT.

In its sample, this clonotype ranks as medium-sized (0.01 to 0.1%). The chain links TRBV5-6 to TRBJ2-7, with D maybe TRBD2 (5 bases). Germline loops: CDR1 SGHDT, CDR2 YYEEEE. The CDR3 is 15 residues long. V dropped 0 bases and J dropped 0 bases, with 10 bases sitting between them. The chain's CDR3 is CASSLETGSSYEQYF. Written as DNA, the CDR3 is TGTGCCAGCAGCTTGGAGACGGGGAGCTCCTACGAGCAGTACTTC. Using reference TRBV5-6 and TRBJ2-7 for the parts outside the CDR3, the full variable domain is DAGVTQSPTHLIKTRGQQVTLRCSPKSGHDTVSWYQQALGQGPQFIFQYYEEEERQRGNFPDRFSGHQFPNYSSELNVNALLLGDSALYLCASSLETGSSYEQYFGPGTRLTVT.

The rearrangement links TRBV5-1 to TRBJ2-7; D is perhaps TRBD1 or TRBD2 (5 bases each). Germline V lookup: CDR1 SGHRS, CDR2 YFSETQ. This CDR3 has 14 amino acids. Trimming stripped 4 bases from V and 6 bases from J, with 17 bases between. The CDR3 nucleotides are TGCGCCAGCAGCCCACCCGGGCAGGGACGCGAGCAGTACTTC. It specifies CASSPPGQGREQYF.

Sample share makes this clonotype medium-sized. This rearrangement joins TRBV6-5 to TRBJ2-3; maybe TRBD2 (5 bases). Germline V gene sequence: CDR1 MNHEY, CDR2 SVGAGI. Trimming took off 0 bases at V and 2 bases at J, with 9 bases between the two ends. This CDR3 has 15 amino acids. Written as DNA, the CDR3 is TGTGCCAGCAGTTACTCGGCTAGCACCACAGATACGCAGTATTTT. Translated: CASSYSASTTDTQYF.

This clonotype is labeled medium-sized (0.01 to 0.1%). The chain uses TRBV18 and TRBJ1-1, with D hard to call. In germline, CDR1 is KGHSH, CDR2 LQKENI. V was trimmed by 2 bases and J by 0 bases, leaving 7 bases between them. The CDR3 extends over 14 amino acids. Here the CDR3 reads CASSPEWMNTEAFF. As DNA, the CDR3 is TGTGCCAGCTCACCAGAATGGATGAACACTGAAGCTTTCTTT.

This clonotype has more than one count but fewer than ten. This chain joins TRBV4-3 and TRBJ2-7; D gene ambiguous. Germline V CDR1 and CDR2: LGHNA, YSLEER. Trimming left V 0 bases short and J 7 bases short, with 10 bases between. CDR3 size: 13 residues. The CDR3 protein is CASSQDTSREQYF. The CDR3 DNA reads as TGCGCCAGCAGCCAAGATACCTCACGGGAGCAGTACTTC.

By share, this clonotype counts as medium-sized (0.01 to 0.1%). V is TRBV12-3 or TRBV12-4 and J is TRBJ2-7; no clear D gene. The CDR3 spans 13 residues. V was trimmed by 2 bases and J by 3 bases, leaving 8 bases between them. The CDR3 DNA is TGTGCCAGCAGTTTACGAGCGAGCTACGAGCAGTACTTC. Its translation: CASSLRASYEQYF.

Sample share makes this clonotype medium-sized. CDR3 in DNA: TGTGCCTGGAGTTTGTCAGGAGTTAGCTCCTATAATTCACCCCTCCACTTT. This translates into CAWSLSGVSSYNSPLHF. V is TRBV30 and J is TRBJ1-6; D gene uncertain. With 2 bases removed from V and 0 bases from J, the gap between germline ends came to 14 bases. CDR3 length: 17 residues. The V gene's germline CDR1 is GTSNPN and CDR2 SVGIG (reference sequence).

This clonotype is medium-sized by share. This sequence joins TRBV6-2 or TRBV6-3 and TRBJ2-5, with D unresolved. Germline values: CDR1 MNHEY, CDR2 SVGEGT. This CDR3 has 13 amino acids. The V end lost 7 bases, the J end lost 5 bases, and 14 bases lay between the germline ends. The CDR3 reads CASTPGSMETQYF. Written as DNA, the CDR3 is TGTGCCAGCACCCCGGGTAGCATGGAGACCCAGTACTTC.

This clonotype was detected only a few times. CDR3 coding DNA: TGTGCCAGCAGCGTGGACAGGGGGCGGAGCGGGCAGTACTTC. As protein: CASSVDRGRSGQYF. The J gene is TRBJ2-7, the V gene TRBV7-2; TRBD1 agrees at 11 bases. Trimming at V came to 5 bases and at J to 9 bases, leaving 9 bases not matched to a gene. The CDR3 spans 14 residues. Germline-derived CDR1 and CDR2 are SGHTA and FQGNSA.

This clonotype is classed as medium-sized. This sequence joins TRBV12-3 or TRBV12-4 and TRBJ2-3; 7 nucleotides line up with TRBD2. Trimming cost V 4 bases and J 0 bases; bases outside gene matches: 1. There are 14 residues in the CDR3. The CDR3 sequence: CASSWGGSTDTQYF. As DNA, the CDR3 is TGTGCCAGCAGTTGGGGGGGGAGCACAGATACGCAGTATTTT.